Listed here are 20 T cell receptor beta chains from one sample, sequenced in a study of read filtering for tumor transcriptome and immune sequencing. This library used approximately 370 ng RNA and molecular barcoded adaptors spanning alpha/delta and beta/gamma chains. TCRdb re-called the reads through MiXCR, storing one row per CDR3 protein. In the table there are around 40,000 distinct CDR3 sequences, roughly 10% of which are singletons. Material for sequencing was a population of CD138-negative cells sorted from bone marrow. The receptors were gathered from a donor aged 40 or over with multiple myeloma.

A few counts support this clonotype. Given a much more abundant clone one base away, this may be a read error. The genes are TRBV5-6 and TRBJ2-1; D is undetermined. Looked up from germline, CDR1 is SGHDT and CDR2 is YYEEEE. CDR3 length equals 13 residues. CDR3 in amino acids: CASSWVAYNGQFF. CDR3 nucleotide sequence: TGTGCCAGCAGCTGGGTAGCCTACAATGGGCAGTTCTTC.

On this clonotype: A much larger clone sits a single nucleotide away, making a read error possible. The CDR3 ends on some other residue instead of the conserved phenylalanine or tryptophan, so this is likely a read error. The V and J genes are TRBV7-9 and TRBJ1-2; D uncertain. This CDR3 is 14 amino acids long. V shed 5 bases and J shed 4 bases, with 14 bases lying between them. The germline CDR1 and CDR2 sequences are SEHNR and FQNEAQ (reference sequence). The CDR3 DNA reads as TGTGCCAGCAGCAACGGCGCTAGTGTCTATGGCTACACCCTC. This sequence encodes CASSNGASVYGYTL.

This CDR3 is CASSSSALYEQYF. CDR3 DNA sequence: TGTGCCAGCAGCTCCTCGGCTCTCTACGAGCAGTACTTC. The gene calls are TRBV7-6 and TRBJ2-7; no clear D. CDR1 and CDR2 (germline): SGHVS, FNYEAQ. The germline V and J ends were trimmed by 4 bases and 3 bases, with 10 bases remaining between them. CDR3 size: 13 residues. Based on the CDR3 plus reference TRBV7-6 and TRBJ2-7, the full variable domain is GAGVSQSPRYKVTKRGQDVALRCDPISGHVSLYWYRQALGQGPEFLTYFNYEAQQDKSGLPNDRFSAERPEGSISTLTIQRTEQRDSAMYRCASSSSALYEQYFGPGTRLTVT.

Ten or more counts support this clonotype. One junction end disagrees with the germline gene, perhaps due to a read error. The chain uses TRBV5-1 and TRBJ2-5, with D perhaps TRBD1 (5 bases). CDR1 and CDR2 (germline): SGHRS, YFSETQ. This CDR3 is built from 15 residues. CDR3 bases: TGCGCCAGCAGTTTGGAGCCGACAGCACAAGAGACCCAGTACTTC. Residues: CASSLEPTAQETQYF.

This clonotype has ten or more counts. The rearrangement links TRBV6-2 or TRBV6-3 to TRBJ2-2, with a possible D match to TRBD1 (6 bases). V was trimmed by 4 bases and J by 4 bases, leaving 13 bases between them. The CDR3 has 15 amino acids. CDR1 and CDR2 from the germline V gene are MNHEY and SVGEGT. The CDR3 sequence is CASSSRQVLTGELFF. DNA of the CDR3: TGTGCCAGCAGTTCCCGACAGGTCCTCACCGGGGAGCTGTTTTTT.

This clonotype was recorded many times. This chain uses TRBV7-2 with TRBJ1-1; D unresolved. The germline V gene has CDR1 SGHTA and CDR2 FQGNSA. The CDR3 is made up of 14 amino acids. Deletions cut 6 bases from V and 2 bases from J, with 13 bases between. CDR3: CASRLRPVNTEAFF. CDR3 DNA sequence: TGTGCCAGCAGATTAAGGCCCGTTAACACTGAAGCTTTCTTT. The full variable domain, completed using reference TRBV7-2 and TRBJ1-1, is GAGVSQSPSNKVTEKGKDVELRCDPISGHTALYWYRQSLGQGLEFLIYFQGNSAPDKSGLPSDRFSAERTGGSVSTLTIQRTQQEDSAVYLCASRLRPVNTEAFFGQGTRLTVV.

At least ten counts were recorded for this clonotype. This chain joins TRBV28 and TRBJ2-2; TRBD1 might be the D (6 bases). CDR1 is MDHEN and CDR2 is SYDVKM in the germline V gene. The CDR3 is 17 amino acids. V dropped 2 bases and J dropped 3 bases, with 16 bases sitting between them. The CDR3 coding sequence is TGTGCCAGCAGTTTAGGGCCCGGACAGCCCTACACCGGGGAGCTGTTTTTT. Translated, it gives CASSLGPGQPYTGELFF.

This clonotype has at least ten counts. This sequence joins TRBV20-1 and TRBJ2-5, with TRBD2 as a possible D gene (6 bases). This CDR3 is 16 amino acids long. The V gene's germline CDR1 is DFQATT and CDR2 SNEGSKA (reference sequence). Trimming removed 0 bases at V and 2 bases at J, with 16 bases between. CDR3 nucleotides: TGCAGTGCTAGAGATGGCGAGACTAGTGGACAAGAGACCCAGTACTTC. This gives the protein CSARDGETSGQETQYF.

On this clonotype: A much larger clone differs by one base, so this may be a read error. V usage is TRBV28 and J usage is TRBJ2-5; tentatively, D is TRBD2 (6 bases). Per the germline V gene, CDR1 is MDHEN and CDR2 is SYDVKM. The CDR3 loop spans 13 amino acids. The CDR3 reads CASSGLAKETQHF. In DNA form, the CDR3 reads TGTGCCAGCAGTGGGCTAGCGAAAGAGACCCAGCACTTC. Using reference TRBV28 and TRBJ2-5 for the parts outside the CDR3, the full variable domain is DVKVTQSSRYLVKRTGEKVFLECVQDMDHENMFWYRQDPGLGLRLIYFSYDVKMKEKGDIPEGYSVSREKKERFSLILESASTNQTSMYLCASSGLAKETQHFGPGTRLLVL.

In its sample, this clonotype was seen many times. The rearrangement links TRBV6-6 to TRBJ2-3; weak D call: TRBD1 (6 bases). From germline, CDR1 is MNHNY and CDR2 SVGAGI (reference sequence). V was pared by 6 bases and J by 3 bases, with 10 bases between. This CDR3 has 13 amino acids. CDR3 protein: CASRPGQTDTQYF. The CDR3 nucleotides are TGTGCCAGCAGGCCGGGACAAACAGATACGCAGTATTTT.

This clonotype has a count of ten or more. V is TRBV10-3 and J is TRBJ2-3; 10 positions agree with TRBD2. Germline CDR1 is ENHRY and CDR2 is SYGVKD. CDR3 length equals 14 residues. The V gene end was trimmed by 6 bases and the J gene end by 6 bases; junction bases not matched to a gene: 6. In nucleotides, the CDR3 is TGTGCCATCAGAATTAGCGGGGGGTTGGATACGCAGTATTTT. This encodes CAIRISGGLDTQYF.

This clonotype was counted at least ten times. The V call is TRBV12-3 or TRBV12-4, the J call TRBJ2-5; D might be TRBD2 (5 bases). Trimming left V 8 bases short and J 2 bases short, with 15 bases between. This CDR3 is 14 amino acids long. CDR3 sequence: CASGERTVQETQYF. CDR3 coding DNA: TGTGCCAGCGGGGAGAGGACGGTGCAAGAGACCCAGTACTTC.

Many counts were recorded for this clonotype. This chain connects TRBV28 to TRBJ2-2; D uncertain. Germline V gene lookup returns CDR1 MDHEN and CDR2 SYDVKM. The length of the CDR3 is 12 residues. The germline V and J ends were trimmed by 3 bases and 5 bases, with 4 bases remaining between them. CDR3: CASSFETGELFF. As DNA, the CDR3 is TGTGCCAGCAGTTTCGAGACCGGGGAGCTGTTTTTT.

Many counts were recorded for this clonotype. The CDR3 coding sequence is TGTGCCGCCACAGGGACAGCCAAGCAAGAGACCCAGTACTTC. It translates to CAATGTAKQETQYF. The genes are TRBV10-3 and TRBJ2-5; TRBD1 agrees at 7 bases. With V trimmed by 11 bases and J by 2 bases, 11 bases remained unmatched. CDR1 ENHRY and CDR2 SYGVKD come from the germline V gene. The CDR3 sequence is 14 residues long.

This clonotype was detected ten times or more. The chain is built from TRBV6-5 and TRBJ2-1; D ambiguous. Germline lookup yields CDR1 MNHEY and CDR2 SVGAGI. This CDR3 is 13 amino acids long. Trimming took off 4 bases at V and 6 bases at J, with 10 bases between the two ends. The CDR3, as DNA: TGTGCCAGCAGTTCTGGGTTCCGCAATGAGCAGTTCTTC. Translated, it gives CASSSGFRNEQFF.

Turning to this clonotype: It may be a read error: a sequence one base away is much more abundant. The chain uses TRBV28 and TRBJ2-5; TRBD1 might be the D (6 bases). V lost 8 bases and J lost 4, with 11 bases in between. The CDR3 totals 12 residues. The germline CDR1 and CDR2 sequences are MDHEN and SYDVKM. The CDR3 loop reads CASDQGRETQYF. The CDR3 coding sequence is TGTGCCAGCGATCAGGGGCGAGAGACCCAGTACTTC.

A remark on this clonotype: One base away lies a much larger clone, so this may be a sequencing read error. The rearrangement joins TRBV11-2 to TRBJ2-3; no clear D gene. This CDR3 comprises 16 residues. Germline lookup yields CDR1 SGHAT and CDR2 FQNNGV. Trimming cost V 3 bases and J 1 base, with 14 bases left between them. CDR3 bases: TGTGCCAGCAGCTTCAGTGCTAGGTGGGGCACAGATACGCAGTATTTT. This translates into CASSFSARWGTDTQYF. The full variable domain, with the rest looked up from reference TRBV11-2 and TRBJ2-3, is EAGVAQSPRYKIIEKRQSVAFWCNPISGHATLYWYQQILGQGPKLLIQFQNNGVVDDSQLPKDRFSAERLKGVDSTLKIQPAKLEDSAVYLCASSFSARWGTDTQYFGPGTRLTVL.

This clonotype was seen repeatedly, ten times or more. The CDR3 nucleotides read TGTGCCATCAGTGACCGAAAGGGGGCAGATACGCAGTATTTT. Translating gives CAISDRKGADTQYF. The chain employs TRBV10-3 and TRBJ2-3; D perhaps matches TRBD1 (6 bases). CDR1 and CDR2 (germline): ENHRY, SYGVKD. Trimming removed 3 bases at V and 4 bases at J, with 11 bases between. This CDR3 spans 14 amino acids.

This clonotype has a count of ten or more. The V and J genes are TRBV20-1 and TRBJ2-5, with TRBD2 as a possible D gene (6 bases). The CDR3 loop spans 14 amino acids. V lost 3 bases to trimming and J lost 2 bases, with 13 bases between them. The germline gives CDR1 DFQATT, CDR2 SNEGSKA (reference sequence). CDR3 DNA sequence: TGCAGTGCTAGGTGGCCTAGCGTACAAGAGACCCAGTACTTC. Protein: CSARWPSVQETQYF.

Turning to this clonotype: A much larger clone lies one base from this, so it may be a read error. V and J are TRBV5-1 and TRBJ2-5, with D perhaps matching TRBD1 (5 bases). This CDR3 has 14 residues. Germline CDR1 SGHRS, CDR2 YFSETQ. As DNA, the CDR3 is TGCGCCAGCAGCTCAGGGCACCTCCAAGGGACCCAGTACTTC. Protein: CASSSGHLQGTQYF.